This T cell receptor beta chain was profiled in a study of cytomegalovirus exposure and HLA in healthy donors. Overall study findings and caveats: Donors were assumed by presence/absence analyses to have roughly uniform sequencing depth.

About this clone: Its antigen is undetermined.

PCR primers comprised 60 Vbeta and 13 Jbeta primers. The table came from immunoSEQ multiplex PCR; TCRdb's copy has only in-frame clones and leaves some out. The data show 150,000 to 200,000 clones, roughly 60% seen once. The length of the CDR3 is 15 residues. V lost 5 bases and J lost 11; bases outside the gene matches: 17. Germline loops: CDR1 MNHNY, CDR2 SVGAGI (reference sequence). The TCR originated in a middle-aged man in good health and CMV-seronegative. What was sequenced was PBMCs. The chain is built from TRBV6-6 and TRBJ1-1; 7 bases align to TRBD1. CDR3 nucleotide sequence: TGTGCCAGCAGTCGGACGGGACAGATTCCCACGGGGGCTTTCTTT. It yields the protein CASSRTGQIPTGAFF.